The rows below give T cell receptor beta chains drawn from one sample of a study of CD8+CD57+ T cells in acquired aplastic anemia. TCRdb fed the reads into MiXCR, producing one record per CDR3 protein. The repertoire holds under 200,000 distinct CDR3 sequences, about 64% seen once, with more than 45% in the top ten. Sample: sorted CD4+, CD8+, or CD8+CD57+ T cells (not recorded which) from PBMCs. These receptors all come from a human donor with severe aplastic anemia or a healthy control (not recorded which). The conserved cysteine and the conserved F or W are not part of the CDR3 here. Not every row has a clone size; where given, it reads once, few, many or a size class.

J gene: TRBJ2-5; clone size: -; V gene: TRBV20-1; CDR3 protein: SARRGGGQRETQY
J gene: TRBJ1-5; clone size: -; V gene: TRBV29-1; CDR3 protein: SVELEAYQPQH
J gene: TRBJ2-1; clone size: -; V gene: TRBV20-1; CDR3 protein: SASHRDGHPANEQF
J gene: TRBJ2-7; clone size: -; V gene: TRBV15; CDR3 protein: ATSRGTFGYEQY
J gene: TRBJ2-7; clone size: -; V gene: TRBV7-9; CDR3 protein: ASSLDKGGLSYEQY
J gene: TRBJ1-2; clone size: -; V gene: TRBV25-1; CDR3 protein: ASSESRTALPRGYT
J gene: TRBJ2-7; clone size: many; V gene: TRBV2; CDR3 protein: ASRAQLGEQY
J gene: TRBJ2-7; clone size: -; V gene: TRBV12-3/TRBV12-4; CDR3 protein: ASSLVLYEQY
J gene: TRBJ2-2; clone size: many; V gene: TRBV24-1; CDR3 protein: ATSDFGQGRDGELF
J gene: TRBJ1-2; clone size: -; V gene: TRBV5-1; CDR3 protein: ASSSPGTKANYGYT
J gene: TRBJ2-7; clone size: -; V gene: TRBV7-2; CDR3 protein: ASSLGQGIIYEQY
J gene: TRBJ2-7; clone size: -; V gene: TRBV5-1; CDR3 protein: ASSSQPGLAGEYEQY
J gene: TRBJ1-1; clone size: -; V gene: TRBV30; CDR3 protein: AWTPQWGTEAF
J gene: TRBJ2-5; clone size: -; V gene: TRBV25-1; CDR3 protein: ASSVSLGQGFQETQY
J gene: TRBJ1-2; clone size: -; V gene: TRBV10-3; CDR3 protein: AISEGGQGLGYGYT
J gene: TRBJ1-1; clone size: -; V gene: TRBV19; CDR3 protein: ASSTAQAGTEAF
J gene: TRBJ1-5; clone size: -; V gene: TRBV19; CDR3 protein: AISESRGGAGQPQH
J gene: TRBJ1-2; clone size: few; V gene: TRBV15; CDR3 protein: ATSARTVSYGYT
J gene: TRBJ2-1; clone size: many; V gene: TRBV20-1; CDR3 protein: SAPTVTYNEQF
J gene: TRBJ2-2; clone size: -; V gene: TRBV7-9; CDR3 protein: ARGGWRGGELF
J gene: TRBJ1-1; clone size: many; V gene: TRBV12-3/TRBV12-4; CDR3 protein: ASRPGFMNTEAF
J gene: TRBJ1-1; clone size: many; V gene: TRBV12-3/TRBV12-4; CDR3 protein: ASSGDTEAF
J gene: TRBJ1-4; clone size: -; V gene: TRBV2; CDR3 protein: ASSARGTEKLF
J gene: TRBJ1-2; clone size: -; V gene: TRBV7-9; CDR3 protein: ASSRMTQGAQGYT
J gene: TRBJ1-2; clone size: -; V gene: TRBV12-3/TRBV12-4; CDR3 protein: ASGDLWTGNGYT
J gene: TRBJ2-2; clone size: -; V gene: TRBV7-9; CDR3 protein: ASSQPGAGIVNTGELF
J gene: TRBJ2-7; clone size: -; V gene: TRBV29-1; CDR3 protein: SVEGGTGFYEQY
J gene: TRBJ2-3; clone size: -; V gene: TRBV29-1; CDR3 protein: SVALSRGGVTDTQY
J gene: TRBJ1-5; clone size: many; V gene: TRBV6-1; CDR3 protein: ASRALRGGANQPQH
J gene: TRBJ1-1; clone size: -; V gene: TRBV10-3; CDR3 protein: AISANKDTEAF
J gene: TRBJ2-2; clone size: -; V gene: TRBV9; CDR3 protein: ASSVEVNTGELF
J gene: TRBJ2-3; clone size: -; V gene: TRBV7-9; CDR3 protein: ASSPLGSSSTDTQY
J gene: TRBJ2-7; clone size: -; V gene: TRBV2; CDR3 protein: ASSNLAGGSEQY
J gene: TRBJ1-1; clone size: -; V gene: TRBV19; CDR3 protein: ASSFLNTEAF
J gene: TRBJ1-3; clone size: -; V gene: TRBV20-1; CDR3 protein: SAGTGNTIY
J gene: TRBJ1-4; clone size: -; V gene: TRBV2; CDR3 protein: ASSDTLGRNEKLF
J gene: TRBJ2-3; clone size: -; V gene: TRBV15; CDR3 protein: ATSNQDLNTDTQY
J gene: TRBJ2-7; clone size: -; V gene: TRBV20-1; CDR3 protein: SARHRRENSYEQY
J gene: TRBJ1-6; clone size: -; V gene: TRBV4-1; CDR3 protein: ASSQEATTGPYSPLH
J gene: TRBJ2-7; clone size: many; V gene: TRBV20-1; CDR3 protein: SAKGAGLAGFYEQY